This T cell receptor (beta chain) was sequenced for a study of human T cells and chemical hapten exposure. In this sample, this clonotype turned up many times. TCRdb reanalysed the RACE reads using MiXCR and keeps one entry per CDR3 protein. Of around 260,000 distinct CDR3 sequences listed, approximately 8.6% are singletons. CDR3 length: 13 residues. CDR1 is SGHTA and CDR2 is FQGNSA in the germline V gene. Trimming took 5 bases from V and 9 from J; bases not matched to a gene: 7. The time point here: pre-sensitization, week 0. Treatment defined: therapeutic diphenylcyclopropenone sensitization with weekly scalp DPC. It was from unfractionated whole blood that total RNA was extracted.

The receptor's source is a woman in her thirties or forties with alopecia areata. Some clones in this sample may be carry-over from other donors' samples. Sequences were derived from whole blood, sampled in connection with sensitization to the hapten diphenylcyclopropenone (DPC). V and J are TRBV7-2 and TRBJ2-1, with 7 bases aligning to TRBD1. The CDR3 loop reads CASSVQGYGEQFF. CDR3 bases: TGTGCCAGCAGCGTACAGGGGTATGGTGAGCAGTTCTTC.